This entry features one TCR beta chain sequence. This clonotype was found many times. Its recognized antigen is unknown. There are no base qualities to consult, and no much larger clone falls within one base. TCR beta CDR3 regions were amplified from RNA transcripts for repertoire sequencing. HTBI primers and the Qiagen OneStep RT-PCR kit were used in a first-round RT-PCR, which was followed by a second-round multiplex PCR, size selection and purification. Libraries were sequenced paired-end with 100 bp reads on an Illumina HiSeq2000. The study's processing was this. SOAPnuke was used to process the reads, removing any read that contained adapters or uncalled bases, had a mean Phred below 15, or lacked an exact match to the constant primer or identifier. COPE v1.2.5 was used to merge high-quality paired reads. Clonotypes were defined as unique nucleotide sequences and were aligned to IMGT TRB V, D and J references using MiTCR v1.1. Only V-J combinations with frequency above 0.0001 were analysed, covering 99.2% of repertoires. For each V-J combination, a TCR clonal expansion and chaos score was defined as F50 clonal expansion divided by the chaos observed in the TCRdist matrix. Welch's t-statistics and random forest were used to reduce the features to approximately 13 V-J combinations, which were then used as input to a naive Bayes classifier. The Morisita-Horn index was used to measure how similar the thyroid and blood repertoires were. TCRdb ran its own pipeline on the public reads, namely fastp trimming at Q25 and MiXCR clone calling, and kept in-frame beta chains. Rows with a matching CDR3 protein are joined into one entry that keeps the most common DNA and genes. Clone size and V and J calls follow TCRdb, not the original study. The sample table contains a few hundred thousand distinct CDR3 sequences; only one count was recorded for 17% of them. In total, the top ten clones hold 2% to 2.5% of the sample.

Stable hyperthyroidism was defined as no progression to ophthalmopathy within 18 months of follow-up. Patients with hyperthyroidism were aged 18 to 65 years, had been newly diagnosed, and had a disease duration of less than 2 months. Patients with other autoimmune diseases, uncontrolled infections, pregnancy or lactation were excluded. Diagnosis relied on clinical symptoms, serum thyroxine, TRAb, thyroid ultrasound and orbital computed tomography. Using Ficoll-Paque density gradient centrifugation, PBMCs were isolated from 10 ml of fresh peripheral blood. Total RNA was extracted with Trizol reagent and quality-checked on an Agilent 2100 Bioanalyzer. The sample originates from a study of Graves' ophthalmopathy and Graves' hyperthyroidism (dated by TCRdb to between 2017 and 2018). At the level of the whole study: Peripheral blood samples were taken at the time of initial diagnosis, before any treatment was given. In total, approximately 140 blood samples were TCR-sequenced: 40 to 45 ophthalmopathy, under 85 hyperthyroidism and roughly 17 hyperthyroidism-to-ophthalmopathy patients. The study used signatures of the TCR beta repertoire to tell Graves' ophthalmopathy apart from Graves' hyperthyroidism and to predict which patients would progress to ophthalmopathy. An independent validation cohort comprised around 19 hyperthyroidism patients and over 15 patients who later progressed from hyperthyroidism to ophthalmopathy. A discovery set of 100 patients (43 ophthalmopathy, fewer than 60 stable hyperthyroidism) was enrolled to explore V-J signatures distinguishing ophthalmopathy from hyperthyroidism. In roughly 6 hyperthyroidism patients, T-cell repertoires of thyroid tissue and blood were compared. Following sampling, methimazole starting at 30 mg daily was administered to hyperthyroidism patients, and high-dose intravenous methylprednisolone was administered to ophthalmopathy patients.

The paper's findings and limits, for the study overall: In validation, the model predicted ophthalmopathy progression with more than 70% sensitivity and 72.22% specificity; roughly eleven predicted patients were CT-confirmed with GO in a median of about 7.1 months. Most of the expanded thyroid clonotypes with a frequency above 0.001 were also detected in blood, and it was suggested that the thyroid immune response may be reflected by blood repertoires. Ophthalmopathy was separated from stable hyperthyroidism by the 13-signature model with more than 85% sensitivity and about 81% specificity in cross-validation and with 80%/75% in the test set. No statistical method was used to predetermine the sample size, and group allocation was not hidden from the investigators.

Sequencing input: peripheral blood. The receptor comes from an adult woman with stable Graves' hyperthyroidism.

The DNA sequence follows: TGTGCCAGCAGGGGGACAGTCGGCGAAGCTTTCTTT. This sequence encodes CASRGTVGEAFF. The chain is encoded by TRBV12-3 or TRBV12-4 joined to TRBJ1-1; 7 middle bases align to TRBD1. From cysteine to phenylalanine, the CDR3 is 12 amino acids long. The read is trimmed to its CDR3 DNA, 36 bases read in frame from base 1. Trimming leaves V shorter by 6 bases and J shorter by 8 bases, with the junction holding 6 bases beyond the gene matches.